This T cell receptor beta chain was sequenced for a study of T cell responses to AZD1222 COVID-19 vaccine (dated by TCRdb to about 2021). Looking at the study overall: AZD1222 recipients given second doses at about 4 weeks or at about 12 weeks were pooled, since spike-specific TCR depth and breadth were not found to differ between the two schedules. Trial participants were enrolled by age into subgroups of 18-55, 56-69 and 70-plus years, and around 140, 26 and 57 TCR-sequenced participants, respectively, were included in these subgroups. TCR sequencing covered 233 trial participants: 207 given two doses of AZD1222 and 26 given two doses of MenACWY control vaccine. The paper's findings and limits, for the study overall: Most participants were white British and females outnumbered males, and the authors suggested that clonal diversity may have been underestimated. After two AZD1222 doses, spike-specific TCR breadth and depth were significantly higher than at day 0 and than in MenACWY recipients. Conclusions about previously exposed vaccinees are limited, since just six AZD1222 recipients were seropositive for SARS-CoV-2 at baseline. Reportedly, almost half of the unique spike-specific TCRs recognized epitopes lying outside the regions that are mutated in the B.1.351 and B.1.1.7 variants. Because no samples from the day 14 peak response were available, repertoires could be characterized only after the peak T cell response. The whole spike protein was spanned by vaccine-associated CD4 TCRs, and dominant responses were seen in regions 160-218 and 743-854. In the small 56-69-year group, the increase in depth fell short of significance, most likely because of low power.

Details on this clone: Its antigen has not been determined. Base qualities are not recorded, but no much larger clone differs from it by a single base.

The CDR3 regions of human TCRbeta chains were analyzed by immunosequencing. In the authors' own workflow: TCRs in the repertoires were matched against a reference library of SARS-CoV-2-specific TCRs that had been generated with the MIRA antigen-specificity platform. Breadth meant the fraction of unique TCRs that were SARS-CoV-2-associated, whereas depth meant the fraction of total T cells that were SARS-CoV-2-associated. Using the MIRA data, each spike-specific TCR was assigned both to the spike region to which the TCR was reactive and to a CD4 or CD8 class. Log10-transformed breadth and depth values were compared by one-way ANOVA with Sidak's multiple comparisons tests. This is the immuneACCESS table as TCRdb keeps it, with only in-frame sequences that have V and J called. A part of the clones is gone; compared with another copy, unresolved V genes explain less than half, and the rest is unexplained. V and J calls and clone size follow that table, whereas D and trimming were derived from the DNA. Within this sample are 150,000 to 200,000 clones, with 80% to 90% of them counted one time only. The top ten hold 6.9% of the sample.

The V end loses 2 bases and the J end loses 5 bases, and a stretch of 13 bases separates them. CDR1 MNHEY and CDR2 SMNVEV were looked up in the germline V gene (reference sequence). The CDR3 holds 14 amino acids from the cysteine to the phenylalanine. Left in the record is the CDR3 DNA by itself, 42 bases read in frame from the first base. The time point label, read with the paper, signifies: baseline before first vaccination. Vaccinee samples came from UK trials COV001 and COV002, including a single-blind randomized controlled phase 2/3 trial of AZD1222 (ChAdOx1 nCoV-19) in healthy adults. For TCRbeta chain sequencing, PBMC samples from trial participants were taken at day 0 and at day 28 after the second dose.

This sequence uses TRBV27 and TRBJ2-7, with no confident D gene call. The sequence came from an adult in good health. The specimen was peripheral blood, collected on day 0 of AZD1222 vaccination. CDR3 region: CASSLSQKVHEQYF. Read as DNA, the sequence is TGTGCCAGCAGTTTAAGCCAGAAAGTCCACGAGCAGTACTTC.